The 17 T cell receptor beta chains listed next were all sequenced from one sample in a study of T cell responses to AZD1222 COVID-19 vaccine. Data came from immunoSEQ multiplex PCR; TCRdb stores just in-frame clones and leaves some out. This sample has about 120,000 clones, with around 90% found just once. The material sequenced was peripheral blood, taken on day 0 of AZD1222 vaccination. The origin of the receptors is an adult in good health.

The chain carries TRBV5-1 and TRBJ2-3; unclear D gene. The CDR3 loop spans 11 amino acids. V shed 0 bases and J shed 6 bases, with 2 bases lying between them. Looked up from germline, CDR1 is SGHRS and CDR2 is YFSETQ. CDR3 nucleotide sequence: TGCGCCAGCAGCTTGGCTGATACGCAGTATTTT. Translation gives CASSLADTQYF.

The chain is built from TRBV7-8 and TRBJ2-2; tentatively, D is TRBD1 or TRBD2 (6 bases each). Germline CDR1 is SGHVS and CDR2 is FQNEAQ. V lost 6 bases, J lost 6 bases, and 23 bases lay in between. This CDR3 spans 17 amino acids. The DNA for the CDR3 is TGTGCCAGCAGATACCTGGAGGGTGTGGGGGCCCCCGGGGAGCTGTTTTTT. Protein product: CASRYLEGVGAPGELFF.

This clone has just one count. The J gene is TRBJ1-4, the V gene TRBV7-2, with a possible D match to TRBD1 (5 bases). CDR1 is SGHTA and CDR2 is FQGNSA in the germline V gene. The CDR3 has 14 residues. Trimming removed 1 base at V and 10 bases at J, with 13 bases between. CDR3 amino acids: CASSLGGELRKLFF. CDR3 DNA sequence: TGTGCCAGCAGCTTAGGAGGGGAGTTACGAAAACTGTTTTTT.

The chain links TRBV7-2 to TRBJ2-1, with D maybe TRBD1 (6 bases). The CDR3 covers 15 residues. Germline lookup yields CDR1 SGHTA and CDR2 FQGNSA. Trimming took 5 bases from V and 7 from J, leaving 18 bases between them. The CDR3 nucleotides read TGTGCCAGCAGCGTCGGGACATCTGATAGGAATGAGCAGTTCTTC. Its translation: CASSVGTSDRNEQFF.

The V and J genes are TRBV28 and TRBJ2-7, with TRBD1 identical over 9 bases. V trimming: 6 bases; J trimming: 1 base; junction bases outside the gene matches: 7. Germline V gives CDR1 MDHEN, CDR2 SYDVKM. The CDR3 contains 15 residues. CDR3 sequence: CASSLTGTGSYEQYF. In DNA form, the CDR3 reads TGTGCCAGCAGCCTGACCGGGACAGGGTCCTACGAGCAGTACTTC.

V usage is TRBV5-5 and J usage is TRBJ2-2, with D perhaps TRBD1 or TRBD2 (6 bases each). From germline, CDR1 is SGHKS and CDR2 YYEKEE (reference sequence). The CDR3 loop spans 15 amino acids. Trimming took 0 bases from V and 2 from J, leaving 8 bases between them. The CDR3 sequence is CASSLEGGNTGELFF. The DNA for the CDR3 is TGTGCCAGCAGCTTGGAGGGGGGAAACACCGGGGAGCTGTTTTTT. The full variable domain, its missing parts supplied by reference TRBV5-5 and TRBJ2-2, is DAGVTQSPTHLIKTRGQQVTLRCSPISGHKSVSWYQQVLGQGPQFIFQYYEKEERGRGNFPDRFSARQFPNYSSELNVNALLLGDSALYLCASSLEGGNTGELFFGEGSRLTVL.

The chain has TRBV5-1 and TRBJ2-1, with D unresolved. V was pared by 3 bases and J by 6 bases, with 4 bases between. The CDR3 runs to 11 residues. The V gene's germline CDR1 is SGHRS and CDR2 YFSETQ. CDR3 nucleotide sequence: TGCGCCAGCAGCTCCAGCAATGAGCAGTTCTTC. Encoded protein: CASSSSNEQFF.

The chain links TRBV7-9 to TRBJ1-2, with TRBD1 as a possible D gene (5 bases). The CDR3 covers 16 residues. In germline, CDR1 is SEHNR, CDR2 FQNEAQ (reference sequence). Between the trimmed V and J ends, which lost 5 bases and 4 bases, there was a span of 20 bases. The CDR3 sequence: CASSPPGAQVGYGYTF. DNA for the CDR3: TGTGCCAGCAGCCCCCCCGGGGCCCAGGTCGGCTATGGCTACACCTTC.

The chain carries TRBV6-5 and TRBJ1-2; no firm D call. The CDR3 consists of 13 residues. CDR1 is MNHEY and CDR2 is SVGAGI in the germline V gene. Trimming stripped 6 bases from V and 5 bases from J, with 13 bases between. CDR3 amino acids: CASRQTSPYGYTF. The CDR3 DNA reads TGTGCCAGCAGGCAGACGAGTCCTTATGGCTACACCTTC.

The chain carries TRBV6-6 and TRBJ1-1, with D unresolved. Germline V gene data show CDR1 as MNHNY and CDR2 as SVGAGI (reference sequence). V lost 2 bases to trimming and J lost 5 bases, with 0 bases between them. There are 10 residues in the CDR3. The CDR3 loop is CASSYTEAFF. The CDR3 nucleotides read TGTGCCAGCAGTTACACTGAAGCTTTCTTT.

This chain connects TRBV12-3 or TRBV12-4 to TRBJ1-3; D call uncertain. V dropped 5 bases and J dropped 3 bases, with 8 bases sitting between them. There are 13 residues in the CDR3. For the CDR3, the DNA is TGTGCCAGCAGTCCAGAATTTGGAAACACCATATATTTT. This translates into CASSPEFGNTIYF.

The chain recombines TRBV7-2 with TRBJ2-1; possibly TRBD2 for D (6 bases). The CDR3 extends over 15 amino acids. V was clipped by 2 bases and J by 0 bases, with 8 bases between them. Germline CDR1 and CDR2: SGHTA and FQGNSA. The chain's CDR3 is CASSLMGGSYNEQFF. The CDR3 coding sequence is TGTGCCAGCAGCTTAATGGGGGGCTCCTACAATGAGCAGTTCTTC.

CDR3 in amino acids: CAIWGGVPNQPQHF. CDR3 bases: TGTGCCATCTGGGGGGGTGTGCCCAATCAGCCCCAGCATTTT. This sequence joins TRBV10-3 and TRBJ1-5; TRBD1 might be the D (5 bases). Germline CDR1 ENHRY, CDR2 SYGVKD. This CDR3 contains 14 residues. The germline V and J ends were trimmed by 8 bases and 3 bases, with 14 bases remaining between them.

The table lists this clone with a count of one. V gene TRBV5-1 combines with J gene TRBJ1-5; D possibly corresponds to TRBD1 (5 bases). This CDR3 spans 15 amino acids. The V gene lost 0 bases and the J gene lost 3 bases, with 10 bases spanning the gap. Germline V gene lookup returns CDR1 SGHRS and CDR2 YFSETQ. CDR3 residues: CASSLGGGPNQPQHF. The CDR3 region has the DNA TGCGCCAGCAGCTTGGGGGGGGGTCCCAATCAGCCCCAGCATTTT.

V gene TRBV2 combines with J gene TRBJ2-5; D call uncertain. Trimming removed 0 bases from V and 5 bases from J, with 10 bases in between. The germline V gene has CDR1 SNHLY and CDR2 FYNNEI. The CDR3 totals 14 residues. CDR3 sequence (DNA): TGTGCCAGCAGTGAAGCGCGGCCGGAGGAGACCCAGTACTTC. Translation gives CASSEARPEETQYF. The whole variable domain, remainder taken from reference TRBV2 and TRBJ2-5, is EPEVTQTPSHQVTQMGQEVILRCVPISNHLYFYWYRQILGQKVEFLVSFYNNEISEKSEIFDDQFSVERPDGSNFTLKIRSTKLEDSAMYFCASSEARPEETQYFGPGTRLLVL.

The rearrangement uses TRBV12-3 or TRBV12-4 and TRBJ2-1, with D perhaps TRBD2 (6 bases). This CDR3 is 13 amino acids long. The ends were cut back, 3 bases at V and 8 bases at J, with 11 bases in the middle. DNA for the CDR3: TGTGCCAGCAGTTTTAGGAGGGACCATGAGCAGTTCTTC. It is translated as CASSFRRDHEQFF.

This sequence joins TRBV5-1 and TRBJ2-1; the match to TRBD2 covers 9 bases. Germline CDR1 reads SGHRS; CDR2 reads YFSETQ. V lost 9 bases to trimming and J lost 6 bases; unmatched junction nucleotides: 7. The CDR3 spans 13 residues. This chain's CDR3 is CATARGGANEQFF. The CDR3 coding sequence is TGCGCCACCGCGCGGGGGGGGGCCAATGAGCAGTTCTTC.